Below, 22 T cell receptor beta chains from the same sample are listed, as sequenced in a study of blood T cell repertoires in COVID-19 (dated by TCRdb to the early 2020s). Libraries came from the immunoSEQ multiplex PCR assay. Imported from immuneACCESS, the table was reduced by TCRdb to in-frame sequences with V and J called. These copies leave out some clones; in studies compared against another copy, an unresolved V gene accounts for under half, and the cause of the remainder is not known. The sample profile shows about 170,000 clones; around 88% of them were found once. The ten largest clones capture less than 4% of the sample. Sequences were obtained from PBMCs or T cells enriched from blood (not recorded which). All receptors come from a woman in her fifties or sixties in a cohort exposed to, infected with or recovered from COVID-19 (not recorded which).

The V call is TRBV6-5, the J call TRBJ1-5; 9 bases are a match to TRBD1. With V trimmed by 8 bases and J by 4 bases, 3 bases remained unmatched. CDR3 length: 13 residues. In germline, CDR1 is MNHEY, CDR2 SVGAGI. The CDR3 DNA follows: TGTGCCAGCGGGACAGGGAAGAATCAGCCCCAGCATTTT. This encodes CASGTGKNQPQHF.

The chain combines TRBV9 with TRBJ1-3; D call uncertain. Germline CDR1 SGDLS, CDR2 YYNGEE. Trimming took off 0 bases at V and 2 bases at J, with 9 bases between the two ends. This CDR3 has 15 amino acids. CDR3 DNA sequence: TGTGCCAGCAGCGTAGGTCCCCCAGCTGGAAACACCATATATTTT. The encoded protein is CASSVGPPAGNTIYF.

V and J are TRBV19 and TRBJ2-3, with TRBD2 matching over 8 bases. Trimming took 8 bases from V and 3 from J; bases not matched to a gene: 4. Looked up from germline, CDR1 is LNHDA and CDR2 is SQIVND (reference sequence). The CDR3 length is 13 residues. CDR3 residues: CASGSGETDTQYF. For the CDR3, the DNA is TGTGCCAGTGGTAGCGGGGAGACAGATACGCAGTATTTT.

The chain recombines TRBV21-1 with TRBJ2-7; the table's D call, TRBD1, has no DNA check behind it. TRBV21-1 has pseudogene status. CDR3 length: 16 residues. In DNA, the CDR3 is TGTGCCAGCAGCCGTCCCACAGGGGTTAGCTCCTACGAGCAGTACTTC. This codes for CASSRPTGVSSYEQYF.

This clone was seen just once. The chain combines TRBV10-1 with TRBJ2-1; 10 bases match TRBD2. Unmatched junction bases numbered 6, after V lost 6 bases and J lost 4 bases. From germline, CDR1 is WNHNN and CDR2 SYGVQD (reference sequence). CDR3 length: 15 residues. CDR3 nucleotides: TGCGCCAGCAGCGCCGGGACTAGCGAATACAATGAGCAGTTCTTC. Its protein product is CASSAGTSEYNEQFF.

The chain combines TRBV4-1 with TRBJ2-1; 11 bases are shared with TRBD2. The CDR3 contains 15 residues. Unmatched junction bases numbered 4, after V lost 3 bases and J lost 6 bases. Germline V CDR1 and CDR2: MGHRA, YSYEKL. The CDR3 sequence is CASSHPGLAVNEQFF. The CDR3 DNA sequence: TGCGCCAGCAGCCACCCGGGACTAGCGGTCAATGAGCAGTTCTTC.

V usage is TRBV11-2 and J usage is TRBJ1-5; tentatively, D is TRBD1 (5 bases). CDR3 length: 14 amino acids. Germline values: CDR1 SGHAT, CDR2 FQNNGV. The germline V and J ends were trimmed by 5 bases and 5 bases, with 13 bases remaining between them. CDR3 coding DNA: TGTGCCAGCAGCCGGCGCGGGGGGGATCAGCCCCAGCATTTT. This encodes CASSRRGGDQPQHF. The whole variable domain, remainder taken from reference TRBV11-2 and TRBJ1-5, is EAGVAQSPRYKIIEKRQSVAFWCNPISGHATLYWYQQILGQGPKLLIQFQNNGVVDDSQLPKDRFSAERLKGVDSTLKIQPAKLEDSAVYLCASSRRGGDQPQHFGDGTRLSIL.

This rearrangement joins TRBV12-3 or TRBV12-4 to TRBJ2-5, with 7 bases matching TRBD1. The V gene end was trimmed by 6 bases and the J gene end by 7 bases; junction bases not matched to a gene: 8. The CDR3 totals 13 residues. This CDR3 is CASSPDSGGTQYF. DNA of the CDR3: TGTGCCAGCAGCCCGGACTCAGGGGGGACCCAGTACTTC.

This chain links TRBV30 with TRBJ1-6; TRBD1 agrees at 7 bases. After removal of 2 bases from V and 8 bases from J, the junction contained 3 bases not matched to a gene. This CDR3 has 13 residues. Germline V CDR1 and CDR2: GTSNPN, SVGIG (reference sequence). The CDR3 loop is CAWSRQGDSPLHF. CDR3 nucleotide sequence: TGTGCCTGGAGTAGACAGGGCGATTCACCCCTCCACTTT.

The chain links TRBV3-1 (or the pseudogene TRBV3-2) to TRBJ2-3; 7 bases align to TRBD1. V shed 1 base and J 1 base; nucleotides not matched to a gene: 8. The CDR3 runs to 17 residues. Germline V gene data show CDR1 as LGHDT and CDR2 as YNNKEL (reference sequence). This CDR3 reads CASSQARQGRGTDTQYF. CDR3 nucleotides: TGTGCCAGCAGCCAAGCTCGACAGGGCAGGGGCACAGATACGCAGTATTTT.

The chain couples TRBV24-1 to TRBJ2-1; 9 bases map to TRBD1. The CDR3 runs 16 residues. The J segment lost 6 bases and the V segment lost 4 bases, leaving 9 bases of the junction unmatched. From germline, CDR1 is KGHDR and CDR2 SFDVKD. The CDR3: CATSEDRGLWANEQFF. The CDR3 coding sequence is TGTGCCACCAGTGAGGACAGGGGTCTCTGGGCCAATGAGCAGTTCTTC.

This clone was counted many times. The chain has TRBV4-2 and TRBJ2-7, with D tentatively TRBD2 (5 bases). Per germline, CDR1 LGHNA and CDR2 YNFKEQ. With 0 bases removed from V and 2 bases from J, the gap between germline ends came to 14 bases. The length of the CDR3 is 16 residues. The CDR3 reads CASSQEFSAEAYEQYF. CDR3 nucleotides: TGTGCCAGCAGCCAAGAGTTTTCAGCGGAGGCCTACGAGCAGTACTTC.

The gene calls are TRBV18 and TRBJ2-1, with TRBD2 matching 13 bases. Germline V gene data show CDR1 as KGHSH and CDR2 as LQKENI. With 3 bases clipped from V and 14 bases from J, the junction kept 4 bases outside the gene matches. The CDR3 extends over 13 amino acids. The CDR3 protein is CASSPGTSGNEFF. In DNA form, the CDR3 reads TGTGCCAGCTCACCCGGGACTAGCGGGAATGAGTTCTTC.

The J gene is TRBJ2-7, the V gene TRBV11-2; weak D call: TRBD1 (5 bases). Germline CDR1 and CDR2: SGHAT and FQNNGV. The CDR3 extends over 11 amino acids. V lost 5 bases and J lost 7, with 9 bases in between. This chain's CDR3 is CASSQQVEQYF. CDR3 in DNA: TGTGCCAGCAGCCAACAGGTAGAGCAGTACTTC.

This chain joins TRBV19 and TRBJ1-1; 11 positions agree with TRBD1. Germline-derived CDR1 and CDR2 are LNHDA and SQIVND (reference sequence). V lost 10 bases to trimming and J lost 4 bases; unmatched junction nucleotides: 5. There are 13 residues in the CDR3. This CDR3 is CATEDRGPTEAFF. CDR3 coding DNA: TGTGCCACTGAGGACAGGGGGCCCACTGAAGCTTTCTTT. The whole variable domain, remainder taken from reference TRBV19 and TRBJ1-1, is DGGITQSPKYLFRKEGQNVTLSCEQNLNHDAMYWYRQDPGQGLRLIYYSQIVNDFQKGDIAEGYSVSREKKESFPLTVTSAQKNPTAFYLCATEDRGPTEAFFGQGTRLTVV.

The chain recombines TRBV18 with TRBJ1-3, with D uncertain. This CDR3 has 16 residues. Looked up from germline, CDR1 is KGHSH and CDR2 is LQKENI. Trimming removed 6 bases from V and 0 bases from J, with 15 bases in between. For the CDR3, the DNA is TGTGCCAGCTCGGTGGACTACGGAAGCTCTGGAAACACCATATATTTT. Residues: CASSVDYGSSGNTIYF.

This chain joins TRBV28 and TRBJ2-2; 9 bases line up with TRBD1. The length of the CDR3 is 16 residues. Germline V gives CDR1 MDHEN, CDR2 SYDVKM. V gave up 11 bases and J gave up 5 bases; unmatched junction bases: 15. This CDR3 is CAAGRRTGVGTGELFF. The CDR3 DNA sequence: TGTGCCGCCGGTCGCCGGACAGGGGTCGGGACCGGGGAGCTGTTTTTT.

The rearrangement joins TRBV19 to TRBJ1-2, with 9 bases aligning to TRBD1. From germline, CDR1 is LNHDA and CDR2 SQIVND (reference sequence). The CDR3 loop spans 13 amino acids. The junction had 3 bases not matched to a gene; V was cut back by 2 bases and J by 8 bases. CDR3 bases: TGTGCCAGTAGTATAACAGGGGGCGTCGGCTACACCTTC. It encodes CASSITGGVGYTF.

V gene TRBV7-8 combines with J gene TRBJ1-3, with 7 positions matching TRBD1. This CDR3 is 18 amino acids long. V shed 0 bases, J shed 0 bases, and the junction held 8 bases outside the gene matches. CDR1 and CDR2 from the germline V gene are SGHVS and FQNEAQ. The chain's CDR3 is CASSLASGTASSGNTIYF. The CDR3, as DNA: TGTGCCAGCAGCTTAGCTTCCGGGACAGCGAGCTCTGGAAACACCATATATTTT.

The genes are TRBV9 and TRBJ1-5, with D tentatively TRBD1 (5 bases). Between the trimmed V and J ends, which lost 9 bases and 6 bases, there was a span of 25 bases. This CDR3 is 16 amino acids long. The germline gives CDR1 SGDLS, CDR2 YYNGEE. The CDR3 region is CATRSKSGRQGQPQHF. Written as DNA, the CDR3 is TGTGCCACCAGATCTAAGAGTGGTCGCCAGGGTCAGCCCCAGCATTTT.

The V and J genes are TRBV27 and TRBJ2-1, with D uncertain. The germline V and J ends were trimmed by 4 bases and 4 bases, with 5 bases remaining between them. In germline, CDR1 is MNHEY, CDR2 SMNVEV (reference sequence). This CDR3 has 12 amino acids. CDR3 loop: CASSSVYNEQFF. In DNA form, the CDR3 reads TGTGCCAGCAGTTCCGTATACAATGAGCAGTTCTTC.

V usage is TRBV24-1 and J usage is TRBJ1-5, with TRBD1 matching over 10 bases. This CDR3 has 15 amino acids. V shed 4 bases and J 7 bases; nucleotides not matched to a gene: 6. Germline CDR1 and CDR2: KGHDR and SFDVKD. DNA of the CDR3: TGTGCCACCAGTGAGCGGACAGGGGGTGGACAGCCCCAGCATTTT. This sequence encodes CATSERTGGGQPQHF.